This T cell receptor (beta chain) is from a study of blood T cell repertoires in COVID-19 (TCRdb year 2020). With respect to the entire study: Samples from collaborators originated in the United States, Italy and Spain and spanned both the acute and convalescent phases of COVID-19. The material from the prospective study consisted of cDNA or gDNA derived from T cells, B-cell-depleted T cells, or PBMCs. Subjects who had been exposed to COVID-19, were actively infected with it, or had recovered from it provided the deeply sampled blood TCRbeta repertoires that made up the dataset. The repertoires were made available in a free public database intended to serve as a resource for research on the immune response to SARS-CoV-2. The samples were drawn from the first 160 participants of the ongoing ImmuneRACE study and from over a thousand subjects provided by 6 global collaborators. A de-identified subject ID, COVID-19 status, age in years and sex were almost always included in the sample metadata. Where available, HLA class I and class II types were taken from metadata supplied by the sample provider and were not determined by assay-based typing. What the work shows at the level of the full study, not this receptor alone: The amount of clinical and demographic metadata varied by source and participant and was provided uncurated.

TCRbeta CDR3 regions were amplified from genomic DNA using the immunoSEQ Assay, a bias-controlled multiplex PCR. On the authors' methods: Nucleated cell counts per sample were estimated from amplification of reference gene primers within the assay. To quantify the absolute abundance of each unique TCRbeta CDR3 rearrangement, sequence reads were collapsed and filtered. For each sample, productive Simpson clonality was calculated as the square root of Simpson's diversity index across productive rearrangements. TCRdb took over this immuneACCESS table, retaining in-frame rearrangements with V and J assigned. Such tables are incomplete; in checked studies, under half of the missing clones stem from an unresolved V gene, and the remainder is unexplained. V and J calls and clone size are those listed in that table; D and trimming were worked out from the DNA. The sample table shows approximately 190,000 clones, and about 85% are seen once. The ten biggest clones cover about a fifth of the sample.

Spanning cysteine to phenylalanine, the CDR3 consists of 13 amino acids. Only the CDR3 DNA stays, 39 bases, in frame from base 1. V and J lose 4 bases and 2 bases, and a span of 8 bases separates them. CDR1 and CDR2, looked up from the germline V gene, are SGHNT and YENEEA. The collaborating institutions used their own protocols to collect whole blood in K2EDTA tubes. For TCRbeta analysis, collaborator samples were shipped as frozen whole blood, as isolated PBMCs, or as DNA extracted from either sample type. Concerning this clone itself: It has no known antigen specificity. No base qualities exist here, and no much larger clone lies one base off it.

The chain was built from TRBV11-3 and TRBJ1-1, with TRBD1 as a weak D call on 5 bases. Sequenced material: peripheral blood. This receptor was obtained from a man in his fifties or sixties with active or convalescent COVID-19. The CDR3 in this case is CASSSGYNTEAFF. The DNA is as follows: TGTGCCAGCAGCTCAGGGTATAACACTGAAGCTTTCTTT. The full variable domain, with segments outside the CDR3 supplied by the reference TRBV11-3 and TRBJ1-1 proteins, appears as EAGVVQSPRYKIIEKKQPVAFWCNPISGHNTLYWYLQNLGQGPELLIRYENEEAVDDSQLPKDRFSAERLKGVDSTLKIQPAELGDSAVYLCASSSGYNTEAFFGQGTRLTVV.